This T cell receptor (beta chain) stems from a study of early T cells in non-severe SARS-CoV-2 infection (dated by TCRdb to about 2021). For the wider study: Because TCR sequencing relied on bulk RNA taken from unsorted whole blood, pairing of alpha and beta chains was not possible. Overall study results and their limits: VDJdb matching was skewed toward anti-spike CD8 responses and likely underestimated virus-specific expansions, missing private and CD4 specificities.

There are a few counts of this clonotype. Its antigen is still unknown. Per-base qualities were not stored, and no clone one base away is much larger. Libraries were made using 5' RACE. TCRdb shows the sequencer as NextSeq 500. In the TCR library protocol, unique molecular identifiers were attached to individual cDNA molecules to correct for PCR bias and sequencing error. Both TCR alpha and beta chains were sequenced, and tight co-correlation was observed between alpha and beta sequence abundances in each sample. The published analysis was carried out like this. Decombinator V4 was used to annotate TCR sequences for V gene, J gene and CDR3. Expanded TCRs were defined as changing significantly between any two time points under a Poisson model with p below 0.0001. TCR abundances were normalised to the total number of TCRs sequenced per sample and expressed as counts per million. MAIT TCRs were defined by TRAV1-2 paired with TRAJ12, TRAJ20 or TRAJ33, and iNKT TCRs by TRAV10 paired with TRAJ18. A search of VDJdb, accessed on 1 November 2021, was run for TCRs annotated to CMV, EBV and SARS-CoV-2, with TCRs annotated for multiple antigens excluded. TCRdb took the public reads, trimmed them with fastp at Q25, ran MiXCR for clone calling and kept in-frame beta chains. Under each unique CDR3 protein, matching rows form one entry showing the most common genes and DNA. TCRdb's processing, not the authors', yielded these V and J calls. The sample profile shows around 70,000 distinct CDR3 sequences; 9.1% of them were found once. In total, the top ten clones hold 3% to 3.5% of the sample.

The germline V gene (reference sequence) specifies LGHDT as CDR1 and YNNKEL as CDR2. V drops 1 base and J drops 3 bases, leaving 7 bases in between. The CDR3 starts with the cysteine, ends with the phenylalanine, and has 13 residues. Of all the DNA, just the CDR3 is kept, 39 bases in frame from base 1. This was a case-control study nested in a cohort of healthcare workers in London, UK, who had nasopharyngeal swab PCR tests and blood samples taken every week. Healthcare workers were recruited between 23 and 31 March 2020, during the week of the UK lockdown, and were followed weekly for up to about 15 weeks.

The chain is encoded by TRBV3-1 joined to TRBJ2-7; no D gene call is confident. This TCR derives from an adult who was a healthcare worker with PCR-confirmed SARS-CoV-2 infection or an uninfected control (not recorded which). Specimen: whole blood. The CDR3 has the sequence CASSQGVLYEQYF. In nucleotide form, the sequence is TGTGCCAGCAGCCAAGGGGTCCTCTACGAGCAGTACTTC.